This entry describes one T cell receptor (beta chain). Its antigen is undetermined. This record comes from a study of T cells expressing NK-cell markers. Whole-study findings and limits: Dominant NKG2C+ clonotype frequencies of 1.0-7.0% of CD8+ T cells were measured in over five donors. Nothing established the HCMV specificity of expanded NKG2C+ T cell clones.

TCRdb re-called the 5' RACE reads, yielding one record per CDR3 amino acid sequence without DNA. The sample yields some 450,000 distinct CDR3 sequences, of which the top ten take up 7.3%. The CDR3 is 15 residues long. Germline V gene lookup returns CDR1 SGHNT and CDR2 YYREEE (reference sequence). The sample taken for sequencing was blood T cells: a sorted CD56 or NKG2C T cell subset, CD4+ or CD8+ T cells, or bulk PBMC T cells (not recorded which). The V and J genes are TRBV5-4 and TRBJ1-1; the D gene TCRdb calls, TRBD1, cannot be checked with no DNA. This TCR derives from a woman aged 18 to 75 in good health. The CDR3 reads CASSLGGQLNTEAFF.